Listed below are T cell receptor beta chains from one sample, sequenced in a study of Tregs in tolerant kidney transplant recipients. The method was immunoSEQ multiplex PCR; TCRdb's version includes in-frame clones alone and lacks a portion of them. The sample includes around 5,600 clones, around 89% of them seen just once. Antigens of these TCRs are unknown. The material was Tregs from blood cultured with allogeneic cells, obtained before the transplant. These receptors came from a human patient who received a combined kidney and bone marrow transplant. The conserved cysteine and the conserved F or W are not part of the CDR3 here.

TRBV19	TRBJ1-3	ASTGDRGNTIY
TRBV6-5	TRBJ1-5	ASSYLGAAQPQH
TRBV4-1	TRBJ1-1	ASSQDGRLEAF
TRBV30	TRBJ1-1	AWSRTGWSNTEAF
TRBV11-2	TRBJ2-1	ASSRWGQGATNEQF
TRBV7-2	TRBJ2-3	ASSLLAGVTISTDTQY
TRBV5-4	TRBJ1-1	ASSWTGKGTEAF
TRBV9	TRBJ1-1	ASSVVERGTEAF
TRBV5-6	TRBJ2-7	ASSTGTASNEQY
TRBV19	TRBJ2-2	ASSIGQGGVAGELF
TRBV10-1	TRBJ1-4	ASSEEGMAEKLF
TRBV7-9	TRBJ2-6	ASIRDRGLSGANVLT
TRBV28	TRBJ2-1	ASSPLLAGGLYNEQF
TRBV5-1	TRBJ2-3	ASSYDRVGADTQY
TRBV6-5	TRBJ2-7	ASSYGTPHEQY
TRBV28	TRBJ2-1	ASSTPRDRGYNEQF
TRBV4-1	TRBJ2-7	ASSHGPLAGAYEQY
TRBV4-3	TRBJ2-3	ASTPMRQESTDTQY
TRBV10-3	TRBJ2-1	AISLGQVRNEQF
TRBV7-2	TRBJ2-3	ASSLEGGPTDTQY
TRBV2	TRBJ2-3	ASRERLASFADTQY
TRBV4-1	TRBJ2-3	ASSQEFNRAWEY
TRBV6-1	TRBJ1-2	ASRKLGNYGYT
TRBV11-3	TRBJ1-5	ASSLGGGSNQPQH
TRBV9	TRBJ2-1	ASSVVGTRHNEQF
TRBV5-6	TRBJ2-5	ASSLRTSGGPRETQY
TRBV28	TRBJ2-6	ASSFGHLPSGANVLT
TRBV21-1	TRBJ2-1	ASSKEGVGEQF
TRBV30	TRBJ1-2	AWNSRGGRFYGYT
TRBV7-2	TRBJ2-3	ASSLGGRKYTQY
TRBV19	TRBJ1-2	ASSIGPYGYT
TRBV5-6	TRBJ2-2	ASSFTGGTGELF
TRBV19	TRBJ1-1	ASGRGRTF
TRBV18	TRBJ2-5	ASSPGETQY
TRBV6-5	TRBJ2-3	ATHSAGAFRDTQY
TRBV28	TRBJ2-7	ASRSPGTGLPYEQY
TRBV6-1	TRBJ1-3	ASSSTALSGNTIY
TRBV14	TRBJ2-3	ASSHHKTQY